Listed below are T cell receptor beta chains from one sample, sequenced in a study of CD8 T cells in ankylosing spondylitis. TCRdb re-derived calls from the 5' RACE reads in MiXCR, one entry per CDR3 protein. The sample holds 650,000 to 800,000 distinct CDR3 sequences, around 19% seen once. The sample taken for sequencing was blood, either unsorted or a sorted T cell fraction (not recorded which). Receptor source: a male donor with ankylosing spondylitis. The CDR3 runs from the conserved cysteine through the conserved F or W. Fields, in order: D gene, J gene, clone size, V gene, CDR3 protein, CDR3 DNA. The D gene is left open where the match is weak. Clone size is stated in some rows and not others, as once, few, many or a class when expanded.

>TRBD2|TRBJ2-1|many|TRBV7-2
CASSPASGSYNEQFF
TGTGCCAGCAGCCCGGCTAGCGGTTCCTACAATGAGCAGTTCTTC
>TRBD2|TRBJ2-5|few|TRBV29-1
CSVVAGGGTQYF
TGCAGCGTGGTAGCGGGCGGAGGGACCCAGTACTTC
>NA|TRBJ1-1|NA|TRBV12-3/TRBV12-4
CASGEGQITEAFF
TGTGCCAGCGGGGAGGGGCAGATCACTGAAGCTTTCTTT
>NA|TRBJ1-6|NA|TRBV5-5
CASSLIGSPFHF
TGTGCCAGCAGCTTGATCGGTTCACCCTTCCACTTT
>TRBD2|TRBJ2-5|many|TRBV7-9
CASSLEAGTAQETQYF
TGTGCCAGCAGCTTGGAAGCGGGGACGGCTCAAGAGACCCAGTACTTC
>NA|TRBJ1-2|NA|TRBV6-1
CASSGQPNYGYTF
TGTGCCAGCAGTGGACAGCCTAACTATGGCTACACCTTC
>NA|TRBJ2-3|NA|TRBV12-3/TRBV12-4
CASSLEYTQYF
TGTGCCAGCAGTTTAGAATATACGCAGTATTTT
>TRBD1|TRBJ1-6|NA|TRBV12-3/TRBV12-4
CASSKTGRSNSPLHF
TGTGCCAGCAGCAAGACAGGGAGGTCTAATTCACCCCTCCACTTT
>NA|TRBJ2-1|few|TRBV30
CAWTTGPYNEQFF
TGTGCCTGGACGACCGGGCCGTACAATGAGCAGTTCTTC
>NA|TRBJ2-7|few|TRBV28
CASSLGAGMGIHEQYF
TGTGCCAGCAGTTTGGGGGCCGGGATGGGGATCCACGAGCAGTACTTC
>NA|TRBJ2-2|NA|TRBV29-1
CSVRTPNTGELFF
TGCAGCGTTAGGACTCCGAACACCGGGGAGCTGTTTTTT
>TRBD1|TRBJ2-7|few|TRBV6-1
CASRDTPGTGMYEQYF
TGTGCCAGCAGGGATACCCCCGGGACAGGGATGTACGAGCAGTACTTC
>TRBD1|TRBJ2-7|few|TRBV6-1
CASTRDRVYEQYF
TGTGCCAGCACGCGGGACAGGGTCTACGAGCAGTACTTC
>TRBD1|TRBJ2-1|few|TRBV27
CASSGQDYNEQFF
TGTGCCAGCAGCGGACAGGACTACAATGAGCAGTTCTTC
>NA|TRBJ1-2|few|TRBV4-2
CASSQTWPATNYGYTF
TGTGCCAGCAGCCAAACCTGGCCAGCAACAAACTATGGCTACACCTTC
>NA|TRBJ1-5|NA|TRBV9
CASSVSGVGNQPQHF
TGTGCCAGCAGCGTTTCAGGGGTGGGCAATCAGCCCCAGCATTTT
>NA|TRBJ1-5|few|TRBV5-1
CASRTDIQPQHF
TGCGCCAGCAGAACCGATATTCAGCCCCAGCATTTT
>NA|TRBJ1-6|NA|TRBV6-5
CASSYGGDGSPLHF
TGTGCCAGCAGTTATGGGGGGGATGGGTCACCCCTCCACTTT
>TRBD1|TRBJ1-3|few|TRBV2
CASRETGAPTDTIYF
TGTGCCAGCAGGGAGACAGGGGCTCCTACCGACACCATATATTTT
>NA|TRBJ1-1|few|TRBV7-9
CATEPDTEAFF
TGTGCCACCGAACCTGACACTGAAGCTTTCTTT
>TRBD2|TRBJ2-1|few|TRBV6-2/TRBV6-3
CASSPGLGRLHEQFF
TGTGCCAGCAGTCCCGGACTAGGACGTTTGCATGAGCAGTTCTTC
>NA|TRBJ1-1|many|TRBV25-1
CASSGEGGLSTEAFF
TGTGCCAGCAGTGGGGAGGGCGGGCTTAGCACTGAAGCTTTCTTT
>NA|TRBJ1-1|few|TRBV3-1
CASSPPEALNTEAFF
TGTGCCAGCAGCCCGCCTGAGGCCTTGAACACTGAAGCTTTCTTT
>TRBD1|TRBJ1-6|few|TRBV11-2
CASSIGTERNSPLHF
TGTGCCAGCAGCATCGGGACAGAACGAAATTCACCCCTCCACTTT
>NA|TRBJ1-5|many|TRBV12-3/TRBV12-4
CASTTQISNQPQHF
TGTGCCAGCACCACACAAATTAGCAATCAGCCCCAGCATTTT
>NA|TRBJ2-4|NA|TRBV29-1
CSLDALAKNIQYF
TGCAGCCTTGACGCTCTAGCCAAAAACATTCAGTACTTC
>NA|TRBJ1-4|NA|TRBV20-1
CSAQQGGEKLFF
TGCAGTGCACAACAGGGAGGTGAAAAACTGTTTTTT
>TRBD2|TRBJ2-1|once|TRBV6-1
CASSRTSGRAEQFF
TGTGCCAGCAGTCGGACTAGCGGGAGAGCTGAGCAGTTCTTC
>NA|TRBJ2-1|few|TRBV18
CASSPGGLFDNEQFF
TGTGCCAGCTCACCCGGTGGCCTCTTCGACAATGAGCAGTTCTTC
>NA|TRBJ2-1|few|TRBV3-1
CASSQGTEAYNEQFF
TGTGCCAGCAGCCAAGGGACAGAAGCCTACAATGAGCAGTTCTTC
>NA|TRBJ2-1|few|TRBV5-1
CASSLVVSSSYNEQFF
TGCGCCAGCAGCTTGGTGGTCTCCAGCTCCTACAATGAGCAGTTCTTC
>NA|TRBJ2-2|many|TRBV12-3/TRBV12-4
CASSLVQGGTGELFF
TGTGCCAGCAGTTTAGTACAGGGTGGCACCGGGGAGCTGTTTTTT
>TRBD1|TRBJ1-6|NA|TRBV5-1
CASSGTTGGGNSPLHF
TGCGCCAGCAGCGGAACGACAGGGGGCGGTAATTCACCCCTCCACTTT
>NA|TRBJ2-7|few|TRBV20-1
CSARAHNGAYFYEQYF
TGCAGTGCTAGAGCACACAACGGGGCTTATTTCTACGAGCAGTACTTC
>NA|TRBJ1-6|few|TRBV2
CASSDTAPTAISPLHF
TGTGCCAGCAGTGACACGGCCCCGACGGCGATTTCACCCCTCCACTTT
>TRBD2|TRBJ2-7|NA|TRBV7-2
CASSLELAGGYEQYF
TGTGCCAGCAGCTTAGAACTAGCGGGAGGTTACGAGCAGTACTTC
>NA|TRBJ2-1|NA|TRBV6-1
CASHRDTYNEQFF
TGTGCCAGCCACCGGGACACTTACAATGAGCAGTTCTTC
>NA|TRBJ2-5|few|TRBV29-1
CSATTLVETQYF
TGCAGCGCGACCACCCTAGTGGAGACCCAGTACTTC
>NA|TRBJ2-3|many|TRBV7-3
CASSLEGAAPRADTQYF
TGTGCCAGCAGCTTGGAGGGCGCGGCACCCCGGGCAGATACGCAGTATTTT
>TRBD2|TRBJ2-5|NA|TRBV20-1
CSARDRLANTETQYF
TGCAGTGCTAGAGATAGACTAGCAAACACCGAGACCCAGTACTTC
>NA|TRBJ2-7|NA|TRBV10-3
CATRGGIMESYEQYF
TGTGCGACCAGAGGAGGGATTATGGAGTCCTACGAGCAGTACTTC
>NA|TRBJ1-5|many|TRBV12-3/TRBV12-4
CASSQNSNQPQHF
TGTGCCAGCAGCCAGAATAGCAATCAGCCCCAGCATTTT
>NA|TRBJ1-2|many|TRBV12-3/TRBV12-4
CASSLVPIGGYTF
TGTGCCAGCAGTTTGGTTCCAATCGGGGGCTACACCTTC
>NA|TRBJ1-1|NA|TRBV12-3/TRBV12-4
CASRPRTDTEAFF
TGTGCCAGCAGACCCCGTACGGACACTGAAGCTTTCTTT
>NA|TRBJ2-2|few|TRBV11-2
CASSDGQLNTGELFF
TGTGCCAGCAGCGACGGACAGCTCAACACCGGGGAGCTGTTTTTT
>NA|TRBJ2-3|NA|TRBV7-9
CASSFTSDTDTQYF
TGTGCCAGCAGCTTTACTTCAGACACAGATACGCAGTATTTT
>NA|TRBJ2-5|NA|TRBV5-1
CASSLSWGKETQYF
TGCGCCAGCAGCTTGTCTTGGGGGAAAGAGACCCAGTACTTC
>TRBD1|TRBJ2-3|once|TRBV6-1
CASRRGTAAGDTQYF
TGTGCCAGCAGGAGAGGGACAGCTGCCGGTGATACGCAGTATTTT
>TRBD1|TRBJ2-1|NA|TRBV12-3/TRBV12-4
CASRKGQGSYNEQFF
TGTGCCAGCAGGAAGGGACAGGGATCCTACAATGAGCAGTTCTTC
>TRBD2|TRBJ2-5|NA|TRBV12-3/TRBV12-4
CASSLSSGSRETQYF
TGTGCCAGCAGTTTAAGTAGCGGGAGTCGAGAGACCCAGTACTTC
>NA|TRBJ2-7|few|TRBV5-6
CASSLSGHVYEQYF
TGTGCCAGCAGCTTATCTGGCCACGTCTACGAGCAGTACTTC